One and the same sample provided the 14 T cell receptor beta chains below, sequenced in a study of CD8 T cells in ankylosing spondylitis. MiXCR, applied by TCRdb to the 5' RACE reads, yields one record per CDR3 protein. The repertoire holds a few hundred thousand distinct CDR3 sequences, with 20% to 25% as singletons. Input material: blood, either unsorted or a sorted T cell fraction (not recorded which). These receptors originate from a female donor with ankylosing spondylitis or in good health (not recorded which).

Only a few counts were recorded for this clonotype. The rearrangement uses TRBV11-2 and TRBJ2-1, with D unclear. Trimming removed 5 bases from V and 9 bases from J, with 14 bases in between. CDR3 length: 13 amino acids. Germline V gene sequence: CDR1 SGHAT, CDR2 FQNNGV. The CDR3 spells CASSLGFSGEQFF. CDR3 coding DNA: TGTGCCAGCAGCCTCGGTTTTTCGGGTGAGCAGTTCTTC.

This clonotype was counted only a few times. The V gene is TRBV28, the J gene TRBJ1-5; 7 nucleotides agree with TRBD1. Trimming at V came to 5 bases and at J to 4 bases, leaving 11 bases not matched to a gene. The length of the CDR3 is 16 residues. Germline assignment: CDR1 MDHEN and CDR2 SYDVKM. CDR3 sequence reads: CASSPVTGSSNQPQHF. CDR3 sequence (DNA): TGTGCCAGCAGTCCAGTGACAGGGAGCTCTAATCAGCCCCAGCATTTT.

This clonotype was seen many times. The chain has TRBV6-1 and TRBJ2-7; D is perhaps TRBD1 (6 bases). This CDR3 is built from 15 residues. Germline lookup yields CDR1 MNHNS and CDR2 SASEGT. The ends were cut back, 5 bases at V and 2 bases at J, with 16 bases in the middle. Here the CDR3 DNA reads TGTGCCAGCAGTCCCAAAACAGGGAGTCCCTACGAGCAGTACTTC. It translates to CASSPKTGSPYEQYF.

The chain is built from TRBV7-9 and TRBJ1-4, with a possible D match to TRBD1 (6 bases). The germline gives CDR1 SEHNR, CDR2 FQNEAQ (reference sequence). The CDR3 extends over 15 amino acids. Trimming cost V 2 bases and J 4 bases, with 11 bases left between them. CDR3 residues: CASSLTGNVNEKLFF. CDR3 nucleotide sequence: TGTGCCAGCAGCTTAACAGGGAACGTTAATGAAAAACTGTTTTTT.

The CDR3, as DNA: TGTGCCAGCAGCTTAGGTGTGGGCGGGAGTAAATACGAGCAGTACTTC. It encodes CASSLGVGGSKYEQYF. The genes are TRBV11-1 and TRBJ2-7; 7 positions agree with TRBD2. Germline V gene sequence: CDR1 SGHAT, CDR2 FQDESV (reference sequence). The CDR3 sequence is 16 residues long. V lost 1 base and J lost 4; bases outside the gene matches: 10.

This CDR3 reads CASSVAPDRAGKLFF. As DNA, the CDR3 is TGTGCCAGCAGCGTAGCCCCCGACAGGGCGGGGAAACTGTTTTTT. This chain joins TRBV9 and TRBJ1-4; 7 positions match TRBD1. Germline CDR1 and CDR2: SGDLS and YYNGEE. V lost 0 bases to trimming and J lost 11 bases; unmatched junction nucleotides: 10. This CDR3 spans 15 amino acids.

This clonotype was counted only a few times. The chain links TRBV12-3 or TRBV12-4 to TRBJ2-1, with 12 bases identical to TRBD2. V gave up 5 bases and J gave up 7 bases; unmatched junction bases: 12. CDR3 length equals 17 residues. The DNA of the CDR3 is TGTGCCAGCAGTACGCAGCTAGCGGGAGGGCTCGGGAATGAGCAGTTCTTC. Protein sequence: CASSTQLAGGLGNEQFF.

This clonotype was seen a few times. The rearrangement joins TRBV6-2 or TRBV6-3 to TRBJ2-3, with TRBD2 identical over 10 bases. V was pared by 6 bases and J by 2 bases, with 14 bases of the junction left unmatched. This CDR3 is 18 amino acids long. Germline CDR1 is MNHEY and CDR2 is SVGEGT. The CDR3 DNA reads as TGTGCCAGCAGCGACGGGCTAGCGGGAGTTTTTCCCACAGATACGCAGTATTTT. Protein product: CASSDGLAGVFPTDTQYF.

This clonotype was observed a few times. V gene TRBV15 combines with J gene TRBJ1-1; 9 bases align to TRBD1. The CDR3 length is 15 residues. The germline gives CDR1 LNHNV, CDR2 YYDKDF (reference sequence). V was clipped by 6 bases and J by 3 bases; unmatched bases: 8. CDR3 nucleotides: TGTGCCACCAGGGACACAGGGGGCTTGTACACTGAAGCTTTCTTT. Translating gives CATRDTGGLYTEAFF.

This clonotype has at least ten counts. CDR3 bases: TGCGCCAGCAGCCAAGACACGACAGCTAACTATGGCTACACCTTC. Amino acids: CASSQDTTANYGYTF. The gene calls are TRBV4-3 and TRBJ1-2; TRBD1 is a possible D gene (5 bases). Germline V gene sequence: CDR1 LGHNA, CDR2 YSLEER. This CDR3 spans 15 amino acids. Trimming removed 0 bases at V and 0 bases at J, with 8 bases between.

This clonotype was seen at least ten times. The gene calls are TRBV6-5 and TRBJ2-1; 9 bases are shared with TRBD1. This CDR3 is built from 15 residues. J was trimmed by 4 bases and V by 0 bases; bases with no gene match: 1. Germline CDR1 reads MNHEY; CDR2 reads SVGAGI. CDR3 nucleotides: TGTGCCAGCAGTTACTCGGGGACAGGGTACAATGAGCAGTTCTTC. It codes for CASSYSGTGYNEQFF.

This clonotype appeared many times. This rearrangement joins TRBV6-1 to TRBJ1-4; D gene ambiguous. The ends were cut back, 6 bases at V and 8 bases at J, with 16 bases in the middle. Looked up from germline, CDR1 is MNHNS and CDR2 is SASEGT. The CDR3 is 14 amino acids. In DNA form, the CDR3 reads TGTGCCAGCAGCTTTCCCGGGGTTGACGAAAAACTGTTTTTT. Translated: CASSFPGVDEKLFF.

The chain employs TRBV30 and TRBJ1-1; D is undetermined. The CDR3 runs to 14 residues. V lost 4 bases to trimming and J lost 6 bases, with 18 bases between them. Germline CDR1 GTSNPN, CDR2 SVGIG (reference sequence). CDR3 nucleotide sequence: TGTGCCTGGACCTCGGGTCTACGCGAATCTGAAGCTTTCTTT. It specifies CAWTSGLRESEAFF.

This clonotype has more than one count but fewer than ten. This chain connects TRBV7-9 to TRBJ2-7, with TRBD2 as a possible D gene (6 bases). CDR3 length: 15 residues. The V end lost 4 bases, the J end lost 2 bases, and 15 bases lay between the germline ends. Germline V lookup: CDR1 SEHNR, CDR2 FQNEAQ (reference sequence). CDR3 protein: CASSSPNGGTYEQYF. The CDR3 region has the DNA TGTGCCAGCAGCTCCCCCAATGGCGGGACCTACGAGCAGTACTTC.